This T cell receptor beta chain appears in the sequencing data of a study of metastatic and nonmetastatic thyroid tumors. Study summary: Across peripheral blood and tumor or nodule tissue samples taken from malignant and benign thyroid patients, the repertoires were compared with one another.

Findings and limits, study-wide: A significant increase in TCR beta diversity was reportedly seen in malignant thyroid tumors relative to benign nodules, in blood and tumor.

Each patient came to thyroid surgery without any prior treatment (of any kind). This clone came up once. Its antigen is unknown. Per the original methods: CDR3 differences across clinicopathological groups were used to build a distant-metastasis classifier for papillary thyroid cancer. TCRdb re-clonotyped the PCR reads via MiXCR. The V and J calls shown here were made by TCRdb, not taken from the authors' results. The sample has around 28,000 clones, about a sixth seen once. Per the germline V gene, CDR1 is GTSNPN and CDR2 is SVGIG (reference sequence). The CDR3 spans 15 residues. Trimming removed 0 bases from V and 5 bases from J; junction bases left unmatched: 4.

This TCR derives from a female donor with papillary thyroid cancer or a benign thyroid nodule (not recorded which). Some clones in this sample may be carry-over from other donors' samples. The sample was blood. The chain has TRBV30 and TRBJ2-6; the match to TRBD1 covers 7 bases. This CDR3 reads CAWSVRGGRANVLTF. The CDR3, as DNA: TGTGCCTGGAGTGTACGAGGGGGCCGGGCCAACGTCCTGACTTTC.